This T cell receptor (beta chain) derives from a study of identical twins. Only a few counts were recorded for this clonotype. TCRdb ran MiXCR on the 5' RACE reads and lists one entry per CDR3 protein. The table shows around 960,000 distinct CDR3 sequences, with about 12% occurring only once. This sample also belongs to another study, concerning yellow fever vaccine responses in identical twins.

This TCR came from a woman aged 18 to 35 in good health. Sequencing was done on a sample of PBMCs.

The chain's CDR3 is CASSYSRGPQSPLHF. The DNA for the CDR3 is TGTGCCAGCAGTTACTCGAGGGGGCCACAGTCACCCCTCCACTTT. This rearrangement joins TRBV6-5 to TRBJ1-6, with 7 bases identical to TRBD1. Germline V gene data show CDR1 as MNHEY and CDR2 as SVGAGI. With V trimmed by 0 bases and J by 10 bases, 6 bases remained unmatched. The CDR3 extends over 15 amino acids.